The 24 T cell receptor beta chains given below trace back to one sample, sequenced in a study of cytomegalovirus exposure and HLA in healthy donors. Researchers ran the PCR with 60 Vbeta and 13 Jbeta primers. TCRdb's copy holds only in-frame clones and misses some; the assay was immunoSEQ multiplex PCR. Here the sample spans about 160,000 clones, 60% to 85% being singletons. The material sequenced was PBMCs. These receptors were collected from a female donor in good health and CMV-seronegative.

This CDR3 reads CASRDQGNRAGELFF. The CDR3 coding sequence is TGTGCCAGCAGGGATCAGGGGAATCGGGCCGGGGAGCTGTTTTTT. The chain couples TRBV21-1 to TRBJ2-2; no check of the table's D call, TRBD1, against the DNA was made. TRBV21-1 represents a pseudogene. This CDR3 spans 15 amino acids.

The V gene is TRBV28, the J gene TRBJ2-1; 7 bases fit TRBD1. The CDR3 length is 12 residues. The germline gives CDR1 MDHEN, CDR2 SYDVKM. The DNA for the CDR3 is TGTACATCGGGACAGAATTACAATGAGCAGTTCTTC. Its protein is CTSGQNYNEQFF.

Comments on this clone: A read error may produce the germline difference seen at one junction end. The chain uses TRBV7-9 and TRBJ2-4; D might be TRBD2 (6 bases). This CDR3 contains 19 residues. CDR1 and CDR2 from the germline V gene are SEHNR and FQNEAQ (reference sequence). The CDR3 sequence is CASSSFGSGVLLAKNSQYF. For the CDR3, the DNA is TGTGCCAGCAGCTCCTTTGGATCGGGGGTCCTTCTAGCCAAAAACAGTCAGTACTTC.

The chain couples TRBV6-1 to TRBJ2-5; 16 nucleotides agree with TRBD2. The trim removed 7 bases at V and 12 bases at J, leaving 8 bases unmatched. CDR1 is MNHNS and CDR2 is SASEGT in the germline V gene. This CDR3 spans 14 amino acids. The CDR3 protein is CASIPGLAGGQEYF. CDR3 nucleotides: TGTGCCAGCATACCGGGACTAGCGGGGGGGCAGGAGTACTTC.

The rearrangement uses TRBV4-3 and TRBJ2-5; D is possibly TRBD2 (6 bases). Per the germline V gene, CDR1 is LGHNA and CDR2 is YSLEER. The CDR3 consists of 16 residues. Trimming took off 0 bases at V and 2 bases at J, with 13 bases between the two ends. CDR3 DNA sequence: TGCGCCAGCAGCCAAGATTGGCGGGGTGGGCAAGAGACCCAGTACTTC. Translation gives CASSQDWRGGQETQYF.

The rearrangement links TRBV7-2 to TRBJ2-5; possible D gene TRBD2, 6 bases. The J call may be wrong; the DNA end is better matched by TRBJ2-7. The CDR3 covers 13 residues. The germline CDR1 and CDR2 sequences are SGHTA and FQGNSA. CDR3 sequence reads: CASSLGLAYEQYF. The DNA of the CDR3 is TGTGCCAGCAGCTTAGGACTAGCCTACGAGCAGTACTTC.

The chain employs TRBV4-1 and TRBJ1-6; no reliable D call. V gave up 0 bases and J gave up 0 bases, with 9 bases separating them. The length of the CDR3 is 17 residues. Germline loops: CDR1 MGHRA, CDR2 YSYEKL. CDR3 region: CASSQDVGSSYNSPLHF. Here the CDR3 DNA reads TGCGCCAGCAGCCAAGATGTGGGGAGCTCCTATAATTCACCCCTCCACTTT.

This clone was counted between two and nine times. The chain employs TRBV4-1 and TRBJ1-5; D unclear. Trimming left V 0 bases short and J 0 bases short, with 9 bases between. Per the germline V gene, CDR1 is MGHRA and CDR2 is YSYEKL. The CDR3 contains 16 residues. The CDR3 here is CASSQDFSLSNQPQHF. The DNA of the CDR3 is TGCGCCAGCAGCCAAGATTTCAGTCTTAGCAATCAGCCCCAGCATTTT.

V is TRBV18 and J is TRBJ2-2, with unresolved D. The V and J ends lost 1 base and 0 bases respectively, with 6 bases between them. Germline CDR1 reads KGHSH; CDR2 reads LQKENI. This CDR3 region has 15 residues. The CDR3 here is CASSPRQSNTGELFF. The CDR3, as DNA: TGTGCCAGCTCACCACGGCAATCGAACACCGGGGAGCTGTTTTTT.

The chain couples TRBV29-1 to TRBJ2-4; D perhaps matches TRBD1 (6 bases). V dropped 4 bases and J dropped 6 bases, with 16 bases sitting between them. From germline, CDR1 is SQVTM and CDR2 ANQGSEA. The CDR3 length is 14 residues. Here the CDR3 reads CSVGAWGRGNIQYF. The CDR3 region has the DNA TGCAGCGTTGGAGCTTGGGGGCGCGGAAACATTCAGTACTTC.

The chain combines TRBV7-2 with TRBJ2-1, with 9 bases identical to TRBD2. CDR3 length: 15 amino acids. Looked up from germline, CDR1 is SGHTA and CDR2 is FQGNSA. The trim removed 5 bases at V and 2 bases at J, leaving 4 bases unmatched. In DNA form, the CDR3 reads TGTGCCAGCAGCCGTAGCGGGAGCCCCTACAATGAGCAGTTCTTC. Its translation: CASSRSGSPYNEQFF.

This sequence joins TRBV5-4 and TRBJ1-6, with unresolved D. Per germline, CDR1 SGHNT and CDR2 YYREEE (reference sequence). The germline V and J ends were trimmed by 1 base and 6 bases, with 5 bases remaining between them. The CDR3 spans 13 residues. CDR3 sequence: CASSLTGNSPLHF. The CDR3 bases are TGTGCCAGCAGCTTGACGGGTAATTCACCCCTCCACTTT.

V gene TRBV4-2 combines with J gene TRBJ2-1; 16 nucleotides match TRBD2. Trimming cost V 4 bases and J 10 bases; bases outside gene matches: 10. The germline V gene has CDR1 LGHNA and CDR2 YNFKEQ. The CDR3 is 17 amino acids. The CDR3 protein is CASSPLGTSGREREQFF. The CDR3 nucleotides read TGTGCCAGCAGCCCACTAGGGACTAGCGGGAGGGAACGCGAGCAGTTCTTC.

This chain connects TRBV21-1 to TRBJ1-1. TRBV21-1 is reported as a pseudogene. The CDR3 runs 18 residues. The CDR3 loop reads CASSKAWRGVGMNTEAFF. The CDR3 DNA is TGTGCCAGCAGCAAAGCCTGGAGGGGTGTCGGCATGAACACTGAAGCTTTCTTT.

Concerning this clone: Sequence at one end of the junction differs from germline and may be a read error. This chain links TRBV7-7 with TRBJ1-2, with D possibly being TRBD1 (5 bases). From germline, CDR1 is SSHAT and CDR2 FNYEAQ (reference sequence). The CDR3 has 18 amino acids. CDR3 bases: TGTGCTAGCAGCTTATTAATGCTTGTGGGGCGGACTAACTATGGCTACACCTTC. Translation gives CASSLLMLVGRTNYGYTF.

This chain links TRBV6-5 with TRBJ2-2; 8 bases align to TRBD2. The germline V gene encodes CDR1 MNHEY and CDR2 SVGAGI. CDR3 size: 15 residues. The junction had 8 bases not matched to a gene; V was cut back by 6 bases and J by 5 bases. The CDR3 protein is CASRDRGGPTGELFF. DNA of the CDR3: TGTGCCAGCAGAGACCGGGGGGGCCCGACCGGGGAGCTGTTTTTT.

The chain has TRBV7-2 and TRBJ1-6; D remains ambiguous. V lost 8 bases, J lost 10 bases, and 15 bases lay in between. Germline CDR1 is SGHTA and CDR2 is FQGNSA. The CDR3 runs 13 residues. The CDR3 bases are TGTGCCAGCCGCCCGCGGGTGAGGTCACCCCTCCACTTT. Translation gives CASRPRVRSPLHF.

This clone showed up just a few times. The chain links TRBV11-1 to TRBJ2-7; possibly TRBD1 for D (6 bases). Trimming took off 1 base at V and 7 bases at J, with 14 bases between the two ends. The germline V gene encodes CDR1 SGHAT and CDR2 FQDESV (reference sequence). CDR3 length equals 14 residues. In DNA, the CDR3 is TGTGCCAGCAGCTTAGGAGCAGGGGCCGTAGAGCAGTACTTC. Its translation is CASSLGAGAVEQYF.

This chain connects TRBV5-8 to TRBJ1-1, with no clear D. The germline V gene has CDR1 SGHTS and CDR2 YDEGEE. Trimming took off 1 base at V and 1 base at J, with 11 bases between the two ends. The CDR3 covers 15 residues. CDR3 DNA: TGTGCCAGCAGCTTGAAACGGTTGTGGAACACTGAAGCTTTCTTT. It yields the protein CASSLKRLWNTEAFF.

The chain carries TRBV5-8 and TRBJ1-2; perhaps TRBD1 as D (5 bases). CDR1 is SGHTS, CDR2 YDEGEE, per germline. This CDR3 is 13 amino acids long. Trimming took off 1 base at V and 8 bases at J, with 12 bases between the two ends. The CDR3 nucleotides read TGTGCCAGCAGCTTGCGGCAGGGAAGCGGCTACACCTTC. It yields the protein CASSLRQGSGYTF.

The CDR3 DNA reads as TGTGCCAGCAGTTACGGGGGGAGGGTGAACAACGAGCAGTACTTC. Residues: CASSYGGRVNNEQYF. J is TRBJ2-7 and V is TRBV6-5, with 7 bases identical to TRBD2. V gave up 2 bases and J gave up 5 bases; unmatched junction bases: 9. CDR1 and CDR2 from the germline V gene are MNHEY and SVGAGI. This CDR3 comprises 15 residues.

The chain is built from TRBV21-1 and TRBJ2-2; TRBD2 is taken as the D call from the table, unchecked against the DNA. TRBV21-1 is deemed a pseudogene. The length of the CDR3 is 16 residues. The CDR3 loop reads CASSKGPNRLFGELFF. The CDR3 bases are TGTGCCAGCAGCAAAGGGCCCAACCGACTCTTCGGGGAGCTGTTTTTT.

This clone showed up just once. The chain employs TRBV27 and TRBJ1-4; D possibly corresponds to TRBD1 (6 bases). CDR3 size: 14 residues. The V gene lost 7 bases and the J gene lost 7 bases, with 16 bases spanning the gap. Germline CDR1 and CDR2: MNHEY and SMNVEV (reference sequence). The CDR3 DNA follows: TGTGCCAGCACCAGGGGCGAAGATTTTGAAAAACTGTTTTTT. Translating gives CASTRGEDFEKLFF.

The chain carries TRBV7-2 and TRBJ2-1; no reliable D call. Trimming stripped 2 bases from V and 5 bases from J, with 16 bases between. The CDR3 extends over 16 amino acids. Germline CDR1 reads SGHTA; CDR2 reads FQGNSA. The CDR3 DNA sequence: TGTGCCAGCAGCTTAAACCCCCTTCGGGTTAACAATGAGCAGTTCTTC. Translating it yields CASSLNPLRVNNEQFF.